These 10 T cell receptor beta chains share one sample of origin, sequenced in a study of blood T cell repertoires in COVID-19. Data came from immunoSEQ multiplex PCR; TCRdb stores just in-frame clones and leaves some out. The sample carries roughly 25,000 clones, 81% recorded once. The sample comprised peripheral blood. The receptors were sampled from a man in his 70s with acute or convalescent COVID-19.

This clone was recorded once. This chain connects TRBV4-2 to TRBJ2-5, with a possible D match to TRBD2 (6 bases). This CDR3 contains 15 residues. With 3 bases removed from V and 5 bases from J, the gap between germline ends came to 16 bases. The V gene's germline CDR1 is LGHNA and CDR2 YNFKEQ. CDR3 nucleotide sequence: TGTGCCAGCAGCCACGCCGATGGAGGGACTGAGACCCAGTACTTC. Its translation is CASSHADGGTETQYF.

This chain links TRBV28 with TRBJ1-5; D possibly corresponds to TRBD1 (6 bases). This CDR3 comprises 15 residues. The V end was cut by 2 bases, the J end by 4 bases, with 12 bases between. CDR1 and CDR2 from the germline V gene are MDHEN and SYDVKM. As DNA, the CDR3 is TGTGCCAGCAGTTTACCCTGGACAGAGAATCAGCCCCAGCATTTT. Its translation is CASSLPWTENQPQHF.

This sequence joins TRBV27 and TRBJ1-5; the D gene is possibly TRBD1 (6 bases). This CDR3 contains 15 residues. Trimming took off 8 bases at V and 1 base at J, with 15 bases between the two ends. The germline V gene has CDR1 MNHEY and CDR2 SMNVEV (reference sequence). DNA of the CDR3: TGTGCCAGCTCCATCGACAGGAAAAGCAATCAGCCCCAGCATTTT. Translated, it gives CASSIDRKSNQPQHF.

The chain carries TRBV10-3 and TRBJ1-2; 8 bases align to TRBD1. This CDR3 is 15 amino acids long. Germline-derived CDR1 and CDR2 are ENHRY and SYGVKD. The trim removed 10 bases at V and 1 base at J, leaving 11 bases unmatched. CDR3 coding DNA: TGTGCCACCTCGGACAGGGACCGAAGTAACTATGGCTACACCTTC. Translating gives CATSDRDRSNYGYTF.

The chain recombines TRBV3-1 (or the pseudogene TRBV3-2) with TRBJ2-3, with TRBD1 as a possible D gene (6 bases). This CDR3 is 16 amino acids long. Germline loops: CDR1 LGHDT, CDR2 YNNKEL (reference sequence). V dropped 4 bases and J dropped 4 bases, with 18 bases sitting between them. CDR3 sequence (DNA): TGTGCCAGCAGCCCTAACCGGCAGGGGATCTCAGATACGCAGTATTTT. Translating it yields CASSPNRQGISDTQYF.

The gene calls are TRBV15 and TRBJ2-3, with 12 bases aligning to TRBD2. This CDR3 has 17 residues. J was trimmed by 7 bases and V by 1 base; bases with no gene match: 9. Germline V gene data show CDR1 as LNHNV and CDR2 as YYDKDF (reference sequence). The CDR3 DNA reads TGTGCCACCAGCAGAGTCGGGGCTAGCGGGGGGGCTAATACGCAGTATTTT. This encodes CATSRVGASGGANTQYF.

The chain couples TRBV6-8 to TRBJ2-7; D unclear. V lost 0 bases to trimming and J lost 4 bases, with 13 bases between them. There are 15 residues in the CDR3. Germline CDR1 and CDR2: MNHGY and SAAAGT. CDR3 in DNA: TGTGCCAGCAGTTACTCGACACGGTATCATTACGAGCAGTACTTC. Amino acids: CASSYSTRYHYEQYF.

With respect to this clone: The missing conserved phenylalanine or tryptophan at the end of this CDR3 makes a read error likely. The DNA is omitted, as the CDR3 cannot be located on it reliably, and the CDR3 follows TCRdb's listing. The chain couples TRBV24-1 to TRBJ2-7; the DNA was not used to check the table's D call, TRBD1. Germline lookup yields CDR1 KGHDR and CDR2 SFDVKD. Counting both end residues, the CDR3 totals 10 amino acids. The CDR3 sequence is CATSLGTGVL.

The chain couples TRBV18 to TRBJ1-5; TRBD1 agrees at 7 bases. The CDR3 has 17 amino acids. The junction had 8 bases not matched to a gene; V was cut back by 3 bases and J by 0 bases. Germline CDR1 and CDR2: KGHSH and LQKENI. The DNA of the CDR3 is TGTGCCAGCTCACCCCGGGACAGCACGTATAGCAATCAGCCCCAGCATTTT. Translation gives CASSPRDSTYSNQPQHF.

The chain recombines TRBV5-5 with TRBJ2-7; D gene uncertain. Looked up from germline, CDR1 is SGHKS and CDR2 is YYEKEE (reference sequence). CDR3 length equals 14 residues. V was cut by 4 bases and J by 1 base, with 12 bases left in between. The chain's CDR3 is CASSPLQFSYEQYF. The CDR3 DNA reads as TGTGCCAGCAGCCCCTTACAGTTTTCCTACGAGCAGTACTTC.